What follows are 3 T cell receptor beta chains derived from one specimen sequenced in a study of CD8 T cells in Susac syndrome. RNA was extracted with the RNeasy kit, and a quantity of roughly 0.45 to 1 ug was reverse transcribed using random hexamers. MiXCR, run by TCRdb on the immunoSEQ multiplex PCR reads, gives a single entry per CDR3 protein. The data hold approximately 100,000 distinct CDR3 sequences, with approximately 94% observed a single time. Sequenced sample: CD8+ T cells from PBMCs. All receptors derive from a human donor with Susac syndrome.

This chain uses TRBV6-5 with TRBJ1-2; unclear D gene. Germline loops: CDR1 MNHEY, CDR2 SVGAGI. The CDR3 runs to 17 residues. V was shortened by 3 bases and J by 0 bases, with 17 bases between the two germline ends. The CDR3 nucleotides read TGTGCCAGCAGTTATACATCGGTTGGCACTTCTAACTATGGCTACACCTTC. Translation gives CASSYTSVGTSNYGYTF.

This clonotype was counted a few times. Here the CDR3 reads CASSFNTEAFF. The CDR3 DNA follows: TGTGCCAGCAGTTTCAACACTGAAGCTTTCTTT. The chain uses TRBV12-3 or TRBV12-4 and TRBJ1-1; D is uncertain. The CDR3 sequence is 11 residues long. V shed 3 bases and J shed 2 bases, with 1 base lying between them.

This clonotype showed up just once. The V and J genes are TRBV5-4 and TRBJ2-1, with D possibly being TRBD2 (5 bases). The germline CDR1 and CDR2 sequences are SGHNT and YYREEE (reference sequence). Trimming shortened V by 0 bases and J by 7 bases, and 8 bases separated the two germline ends. The CDR3 contains 13 residues. CDR3 coding DNA: TGTGCCAGCAGCTTGGGGAGGCAGAATGAGCAGTTCTTC. Its translation: CASSLGRQNEQFF.